This paragraph covers one T cell receptor beta chain sequence. Antigen specificity is unknown. This sample was included in a study of OX40 agonist ivuxolimab in advanced cancers. Overall study context: Participants, around 80% male, averaged about 56 years of age, ranging from roughly 20 to 79. Three patients had partial responses: one hepatocellular carcinoma, two cutaneous melanoma.

The CDR3 covers 15 residues. CDR1 and CDR2 (germline): SNHLY, FYNNEI. V lost 6 bases and J lost 0, with 14 bases in between. Method: immunoSEQ multiplex PCR; TCRdb's copy keeps in-frame clones and lacks some. The data hold 57,000 or so clones, with 85% to 90% observed a single time. The study, taken as a whole, reports: In the 0.1 to 3.0 mg/kg range, CD4+ and CD8+ blood T cells had expanded clonally by week 6. In the 0.1-3.0 mg/kg groups, partial responders showed among the lowest expansion.

The sequence was collected from an adult with an advanced solid tumor such as melanoma, head and neck, liver or kidney cancer. The rearrangement links TRBV2 to TRBJ1-1; D possibly corresponds to TRBD1 (5 bases). The sequenced sample was CD4+ or CD8+ T cells sorted from blood, obtained in a trial of the OX40 agonist ivuxolimab. CDR3 sequence: CASRGPEFMNTEAFF. CDR3 sequence (DNA): TGTGCCAGCAGGGGACCAGAGTTCATGAACACTGAAGCTTTCTTT.